This TCR beta chain was obtained from a study of CD4 T cells in relation to SARS-CoV-2 and coronaviruses. Before the COVID-19 pandemic, during about 2011-2019, CD4+ T cells were taken from unexposed donors. After about ten days of culture, CD4+ T cells were isolated. Study findings and constraints: No crossreactivity against non-spike viral proteins was tested here. Approximately 65% of donors had memory CD4+ clonotypes crossrecognizing SARS-CoV-2 and common cold coronavirus spike.

A few counts support this clone. What it binds is not known. The method was immunoSEQ multiplex PCR; TCRdb's version includes in-frame clones alone and lacks a portion of them. This sample has more than 20,000 clones, with around four fifths found just once. Sample: CD4+ T cells from PBMCs, cultured in vitro. The clonotype originates from a human donor in good health.

The DNA for the CDR3 is TGTGCCAGCAGTGAAGCTTGGACCGCTGAAGCTTTCTTT. As protein: CASSEAWTAEAFF. This chain joins TRBV6-1 and TRBJ1-1; D remains ambiguous. CDR3 length: 13 amino acids. The ends were cut back, 0 bases at V and 6 bases at J, with 8 bases in the middle. CDR1 is MNHNS, CDR2 SASEGT, per germline.